The 7 T cell receptor beta chains presented below share a single source sample, sequenced in a study of cytomegalovirus exposure and HLA in healthy donors. In the PCR, 60 Vbeta and 13 Jbeta primers were used. Clones were sequenced by immunoSEQ multiplex PCR, and TCRdb holds only the in-frame ones, with some missing. Seen here are 200,000 to 250,000 clones, 65% to 80% observed once, and the top ten hold about 1.7%. The sample comprised PBMCs. These receptors were obtained from a man over 45 in good health and CMV-seronegative.

The chain joins TRBV28 to TRBJ1-2; 12 nucleotides align to TRBD1. Germline CDR1 is MDHEN and CDR2 is SYDVKM. Germline trimming cut 5 bases from V and 7 bases from J; bases unmatched to any gene: 5. This CDR3 has 14 residues. The CDR3 reads CASSRGQGAVGYTF. The CDR3, as DNA: TGTGCCAGCAGTAGGGGACAGGGGGCAGTTGGCTACACCTTC.

The CDR3 DNA follows: TGTGCCAGCAGCTTAAGTGCGGTCGCAGATACGCAGTATTTT. Encoded protein: CASSLSAVADTQYF. The chain links TRBV11-2 to TRBJ2-3; no firm D call. In germline, CDR1 is SGHAT, CDR2 FQNNGV. Trimming removed 2 bases at V and 4 bases at J, with 10 bases between. The CDR3 covers 14 residues.

The rearrangement joins TRBV19 to TRBJ2-7; perhaps TRBD1 as D (5 bases). V dropped 3 bases and J dropped 2 bases, with 11 bases sitting between them. The CDR3 contains 14 residues. The germline V gene encodes CDR1 LNHDA and CDR2 SQIVND (reference sequence). The DNA for the CDR3 is TGTGCCAGTAGTATTGGCAGGGAAGCCTACGAGCAGTACTTC. Translation gives CASSIGREAYEQYF.

This chain connects TRBV19 to TRBJ1-5, with 10 bases matching TRBD1. Germline CDR1 is LNHDA and CDR2 is SQIVND (reference sequence). This CDR3 has 16 residues. The V and J ends lost 5 bases and 1 base, in that order; junction bases with no gene match: 5. CDR3 residues: CASSPGQGVSNQPQHF. The CDR3 DNA is TGTGCCAGTAGTCCTGGACAGGGGGTGAGCAATCAGCCCCAGCATTTT.

This chain links TRBV28 with TRBJ2-2; the D is unclear. Trimming removed 8 bases from V and 5 bases from J, with 12 bases in between. CDR1 and CDR2 from the germline V gene are MDHEN and SYDVKM. The CDR3 runs 13 residues. The CDR3 DNA follows: TGTGCCAGCGAAAACCCCCGGACCGGGGAGCTGTTTTTT. Amino acids: CASENPRTGELFF.

The rearrangement joins TRBV5-1 to TRBJ2-1; 13 bases agree with TRBD2. The V and J ends lost 3 bases and 7 bases, in that order; junction bases with no gene match: 1. This CDR3 contains 14 residues. CDR1 and CDR2 from the germline V gene are SGHRS and YFSETQ. The CDR3 nucleotides are TGCGCCAGCAGCTCACTAGCGGGAGGGAATGAGCAGTTCTTC. Its translation: CASSSLAGGNEQFF.

The chain combines TRBV6-5 with TRBJ1-3, with D unresolved. The CDR3 runs 13 residues. The germline V gene has CDR1 MNHEY and CDR2 SVGAGI. V was pared by 4 bases and J by 3 bases, with 7 bases between. CDR3 in DNA: TGTGCCAGCAGTTCCCCCGGTGGAAACACCATATATTTT. Translated: CASSSPGGNTIYF.